These T cell receptor beta chains were read from a single sample in a study of tumor and adjacent non-tumor tissue in lung cancer. A single record per CDR3 protein comes from TCRdb applying MiXCR to the multiplex PCR reads. The sample consists of about 98,000 distinct CDR3 sequences, 80% of them appearing once. Material: distant non-tumor lung tissue. These receptors originate from a man aged 55 to 69 with small cell lung cancer. The CDR3 runs from the conserved cysteine through the conserved F or W. D genes are given only for firm matches. Clone sizes are given selectively: once, few, many, or a class where the clone is expanded.

TRBJ2-1,TRBV5-1,-,-,TGCGCCAGCAGCCTAGCCAGACAGAGTGGAAATGAGCAGTTTTTC,CASSLARQSGNEQFF
TRBJ2-1,TRBV11-3,few,-,TGTGCCAGCAGCTTAAACACGGAATACTCATACAATGAGCAGTTCTTC,CASSLNTEYSYNEQFF
TRBJ2-4,TRBV12-3/TRBV12-4,-,TRBD2,TGTGCCAGCAGTTTGCGAAGCGGGATCCAGAACATTCAGAACTTC,CASSLRSGIQNIQNF
TRBJ1-2,TRBV4-1,-,-,TGCGCCAGCAGCCAACCTGACAGCGTCTATGACTACACCTTC,CASSQPDSVYDYTF
TRBJ2-7,TRBV4-1,-,-,TGCGCCAGCAGCCAAGATCTACGGGAGGTCCCTGGGGACAAGCAATACTTC,CASSQDLREVPGDKQYF
TRBJ2-1,TRBV5-4,-,-,TGTACCAGCAGCATGGATCAGGCGACCCAGTACTACAATGAGCAGTTCTTC,CTSSMDQATQYYNEQFF
TRBJ2-7,TRBV4-1,-,-,TGTGCCAGCAGTTTCGTCAGACTCTACGAGCAGTATTTC,CASSFVRLYEQYF
TRBJ1-1,TRBV4-1,-,-,TGCACCAGCAGTCAACCTATAATAAACACTGAAGCATTCTTT,CTSSQPIINTEAFF
TRBJ2-7,TRBV6-5,many,TRBD2,TGTGCCAGCAGTTATAGGCCTAGCGGGAGCGACGAGCAGTACTTC,CASSYRPSGSDEQYF
TRBJ2-7,TRBV6-6,many,-,TGTGCCAGCAGTTACCCGGGCAGGGGATTCACCTACGAGCAGTACTTC,CASSYPGRGFTYEQYF